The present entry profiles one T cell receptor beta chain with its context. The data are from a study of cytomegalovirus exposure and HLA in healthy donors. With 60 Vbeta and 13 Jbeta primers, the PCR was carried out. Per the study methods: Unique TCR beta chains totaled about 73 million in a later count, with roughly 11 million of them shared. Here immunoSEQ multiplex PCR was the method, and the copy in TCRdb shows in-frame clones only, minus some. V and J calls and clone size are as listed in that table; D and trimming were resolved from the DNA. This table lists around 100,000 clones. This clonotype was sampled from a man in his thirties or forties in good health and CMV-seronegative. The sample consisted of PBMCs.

CDR3: CASRGQGMGTIYF. In DNA, the CDR3 is TGTGCCAGCAGGGGGCAGGGGATGGGGACCATATATTTT. The chain joins TRBV9 to TRBJ1-3; D may be TRBD1 (6 bases). Germline V gives CDR1 SGDLS, CDR2 YYNGEE. Between the trimmed V and J ends, which lost 5 bases and 10 bases, there was a span of 16 bases. The CDR3 is 13 residues long.